This T cell receptor beta chain was retrieved from a study of blood T cell repertoires in COVID-19. Participants' own reports of clinical history determined their cohort assignment. With V trimmed by 2 bases and J by 5 bases, 6 bases remained unmatched. The CDR3 has 15 residues. Germline CDR1 is KGHDR and CDR2 is SFDVKD. This table comes from immunoSEQ multiplex PCR, and its TCRdb copy is limited to in-frame clones, with some not included. The table shows under 300,000 clones, with 90% to 95% occurring only once. The chain joins TRBV24-1 to TRBJ2-7, with 9 bases aligning to TRBD1. Material for sequencing was PBMCs or T cells enriched from blood (not recorded which). This receptor was obtained from a human donor in a cohort exposed to, infected with or recovered from COVID-19 (not recorded which). The donor label of this sample is uncertain. Here the CDR3 reads CATSDSGTGRDEQYF. CDR3 sequence (DNA): TGTGCCACCAGTGATTCCGGGACAGGGCGCGACGAGCAGTACTTC.